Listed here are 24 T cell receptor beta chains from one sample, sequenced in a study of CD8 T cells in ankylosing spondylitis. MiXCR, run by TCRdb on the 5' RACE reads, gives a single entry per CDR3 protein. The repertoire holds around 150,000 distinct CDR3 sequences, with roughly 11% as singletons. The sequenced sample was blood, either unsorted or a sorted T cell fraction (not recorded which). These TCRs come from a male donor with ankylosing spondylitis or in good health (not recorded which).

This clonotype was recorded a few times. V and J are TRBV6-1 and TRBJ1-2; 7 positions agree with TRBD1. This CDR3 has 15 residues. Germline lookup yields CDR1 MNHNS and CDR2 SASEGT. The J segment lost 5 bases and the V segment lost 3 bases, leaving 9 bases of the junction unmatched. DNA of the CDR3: TGTGCCAGCAGTGAGTTTAAGGGACAGAGATATGGCTACACCTTC. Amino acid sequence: CASSEFKGQRYGYTF.

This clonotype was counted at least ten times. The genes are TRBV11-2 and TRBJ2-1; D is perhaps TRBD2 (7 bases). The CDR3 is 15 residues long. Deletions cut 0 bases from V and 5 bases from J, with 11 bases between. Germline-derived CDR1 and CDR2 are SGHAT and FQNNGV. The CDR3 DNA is TGTGCCAGCAGCTTAGAAGGAGGGGGGGACAATGAGCAGTTCTTC. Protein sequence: CASSLEGGGDNEQFF. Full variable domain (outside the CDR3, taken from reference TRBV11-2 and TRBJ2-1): EAGVAQSPRYKIIEKRQSVAFWCNPISGHATLYWYQQILGQGPKLLIQFQNNGVVDDSQLPKDRFSAERLKGVDSTLKIQPAKLEDSAVYLCASSLEGGGDNEQFFGPGTRLTVL.

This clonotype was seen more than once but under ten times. The CDR3: CASLGQITDTQYF. As DNA, the CDR3 is TGCGCCAGCCTTGGGCAGATCACAGATACGCAGTATTTT. The genes are TRBV10-2 and TRBJ2-3, with no clear D. The V gene lost 8 bases and the J gene lost 2 bases, with 11 bases spanning the gap. The germline gives CDR1 WSHSY, CDR2 SAAADI. The CDR3 totals 13 residues.

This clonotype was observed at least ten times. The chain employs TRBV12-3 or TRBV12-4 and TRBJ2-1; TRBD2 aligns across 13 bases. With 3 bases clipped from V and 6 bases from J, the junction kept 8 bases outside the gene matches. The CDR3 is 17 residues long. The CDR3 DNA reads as TGTGCCAGCAGTTTCCTCGGACTAGCGGGAGTAGGCAATGAGCAGTTCTTC. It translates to CASSFLGLAGVGNEQFF.

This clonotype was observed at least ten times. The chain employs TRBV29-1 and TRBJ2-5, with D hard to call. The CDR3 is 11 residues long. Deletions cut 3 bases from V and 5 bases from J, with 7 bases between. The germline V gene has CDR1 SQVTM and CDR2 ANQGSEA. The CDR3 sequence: CSVEDSETQYF. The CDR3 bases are TGCAGCGTTGAGGATTCCGAGACCCAGTACTTC.

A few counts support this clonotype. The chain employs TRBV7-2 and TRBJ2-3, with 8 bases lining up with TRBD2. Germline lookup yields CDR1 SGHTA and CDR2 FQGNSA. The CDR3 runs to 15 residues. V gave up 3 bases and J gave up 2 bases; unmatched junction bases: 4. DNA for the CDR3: TGTGCCAGCAGCTTTCGACTAGCGTTCACAGATACGCAGTATTTT. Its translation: CASSFRLAFTDTQYF.

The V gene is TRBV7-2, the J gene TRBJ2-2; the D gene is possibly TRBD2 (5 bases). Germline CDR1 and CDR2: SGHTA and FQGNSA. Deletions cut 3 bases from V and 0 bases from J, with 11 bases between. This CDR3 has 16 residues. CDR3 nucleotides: TGTGCCAGCAGCTTTGCGGGTCCGCCGAACACCGGGGAGCTGTTTTTT. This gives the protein CASSFAGPPNTGELFF.

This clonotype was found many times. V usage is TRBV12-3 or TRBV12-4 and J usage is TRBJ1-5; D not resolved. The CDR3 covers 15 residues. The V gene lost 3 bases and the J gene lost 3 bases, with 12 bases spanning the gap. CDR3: CASSLGGDLNQPQHF. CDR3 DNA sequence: TGTGCCAGCAGTTTGGGAGGTGACCTCAATCAGCCCCAGCATTTT.

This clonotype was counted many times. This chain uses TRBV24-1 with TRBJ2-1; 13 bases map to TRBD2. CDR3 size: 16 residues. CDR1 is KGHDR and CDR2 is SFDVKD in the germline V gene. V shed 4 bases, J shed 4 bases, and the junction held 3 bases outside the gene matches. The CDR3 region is CATSEALAGGYNEQFF. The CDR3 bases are TGTGCCACCAGTGAGGCACTAGCGGGGGGGTACAATGAGCAGTTCTTC.

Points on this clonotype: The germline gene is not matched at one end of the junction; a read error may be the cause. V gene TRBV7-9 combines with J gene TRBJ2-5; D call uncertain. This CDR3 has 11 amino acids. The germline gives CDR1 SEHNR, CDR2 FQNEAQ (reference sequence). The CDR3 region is CTSSSLETQYF. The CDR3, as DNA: TGTACCAGCAGCTCACTAGAGACCCAGTACTTC.

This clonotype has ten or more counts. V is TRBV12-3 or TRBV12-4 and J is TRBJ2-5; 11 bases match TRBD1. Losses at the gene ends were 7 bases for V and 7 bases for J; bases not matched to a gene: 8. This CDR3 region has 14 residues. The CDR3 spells CASTGQGAGWTQYF. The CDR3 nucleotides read TGTGCCAGCACCGGACAGGGGGCAGGTTGGACCCAGTACTTC.

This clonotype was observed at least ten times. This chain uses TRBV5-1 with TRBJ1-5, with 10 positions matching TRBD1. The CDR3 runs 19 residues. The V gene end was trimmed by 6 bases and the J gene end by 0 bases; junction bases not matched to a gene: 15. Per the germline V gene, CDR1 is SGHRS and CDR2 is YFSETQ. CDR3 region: CASIGTGDLSIGSNQPQHF. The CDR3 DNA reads TGCGCCAGCATCGGGACAGGGGATTTATCAATCGGTAGCAATCAGCCCCAGCATTTT.

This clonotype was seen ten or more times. The CDR3 region is CASSLRPGNQPQHF. The CDR3 coding sequence is TGTGCCAGCAGTTTAAGGCCAGGCAATCAGCCCCAGCATTTT. The chain joins TRBV12-3 or TRBV12-4 to TRBJ1-5, with D unclear. Trimming stripped 2 bases from V and 2 bases from J, with 7 bases between. The CDR3 runs to 14 residues.

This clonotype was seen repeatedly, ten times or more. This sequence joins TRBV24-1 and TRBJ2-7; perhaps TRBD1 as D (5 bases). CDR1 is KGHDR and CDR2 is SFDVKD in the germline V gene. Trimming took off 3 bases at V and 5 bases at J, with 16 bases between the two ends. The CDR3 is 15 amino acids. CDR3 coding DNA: TGTGCCACCAGTGATGTAGGGGCTTTCGGACACGAGCAGTACTTC. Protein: CATSDVGAFGHEQYF.

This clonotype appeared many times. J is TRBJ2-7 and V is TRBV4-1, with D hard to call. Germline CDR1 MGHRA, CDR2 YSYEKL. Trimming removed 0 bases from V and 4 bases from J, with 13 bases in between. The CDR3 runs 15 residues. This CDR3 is CASSQDLGNWYEQYF. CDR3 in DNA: TGCGCCAGCAGCCAAGATTTAGGGAACTGGTACGAGCAGTACTTC.

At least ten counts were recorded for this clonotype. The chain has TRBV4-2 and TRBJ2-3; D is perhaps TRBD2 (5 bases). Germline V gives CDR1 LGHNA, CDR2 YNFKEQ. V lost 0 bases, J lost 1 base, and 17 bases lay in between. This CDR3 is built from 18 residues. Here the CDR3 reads CASSQDEGRSDGTDTQYF. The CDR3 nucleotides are TGTGCCAGCAGCCAAGATGAGGGTAGGAGCGACGGCACAGATACGCAGTATTTT.

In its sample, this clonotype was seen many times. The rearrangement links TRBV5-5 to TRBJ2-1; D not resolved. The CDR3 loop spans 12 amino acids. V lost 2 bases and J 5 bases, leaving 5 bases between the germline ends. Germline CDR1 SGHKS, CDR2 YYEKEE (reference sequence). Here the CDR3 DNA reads TGTGCCAGCAGCTTCAGAGACAATGAGCAGTTCTTC. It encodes CASSFRDNEQFF.

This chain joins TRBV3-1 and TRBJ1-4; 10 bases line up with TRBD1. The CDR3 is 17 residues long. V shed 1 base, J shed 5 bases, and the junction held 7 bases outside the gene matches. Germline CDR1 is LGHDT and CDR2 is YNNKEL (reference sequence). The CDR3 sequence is CASSQVADRGRNEKLFF. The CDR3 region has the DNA TGTGCCAGCAGCCAAGTGGCCGACAGGGGGCGGAATGAAAAACTGTTTTTT.

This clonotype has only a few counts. CDR3: CASRADDRGTDTQYF. The CDR3 DNA reads as TGTGCCAGCAGGGCGGACGACAGGGGCACAGATACGCAGTATTTT. V and J are TRBV2 and TRBJ2-3, with TRBD1 matching over 7 bases. The CDR3 loop spans 15 amino acids. V lost 6 bases and J lost 1; bases outside the gene matches: 7. Germline V CDR1 and CDR2: SNHLY, FYNNEI.

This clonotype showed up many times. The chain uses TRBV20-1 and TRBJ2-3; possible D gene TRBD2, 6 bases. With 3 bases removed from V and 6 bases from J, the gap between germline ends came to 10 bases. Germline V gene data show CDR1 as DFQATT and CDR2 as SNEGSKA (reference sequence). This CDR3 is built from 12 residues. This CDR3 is CSARAGTDTQYF. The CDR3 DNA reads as TGCAGTGCTAGGGCGGGGACGGATACGCAGTATTTT.

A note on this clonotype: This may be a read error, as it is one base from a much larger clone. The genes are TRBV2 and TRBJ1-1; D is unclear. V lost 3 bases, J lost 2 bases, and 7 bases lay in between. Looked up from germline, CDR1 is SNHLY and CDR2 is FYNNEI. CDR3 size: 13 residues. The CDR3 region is CASSEGSNTEAFF. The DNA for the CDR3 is TGTGCCAGCAGTGAGGGATCCAACACTGAAGCTTTCTTT. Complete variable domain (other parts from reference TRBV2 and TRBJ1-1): EPEVTQTPSHQVTQMGQEVILRCVPISNHLYFYWYRQILGQKVEFLVSFYNNEISEKSEIFDDQFSVERPDGSNFTLKIRSTKLEDSAMYFCASSEGSNTEAFFGQGTRLTVV.

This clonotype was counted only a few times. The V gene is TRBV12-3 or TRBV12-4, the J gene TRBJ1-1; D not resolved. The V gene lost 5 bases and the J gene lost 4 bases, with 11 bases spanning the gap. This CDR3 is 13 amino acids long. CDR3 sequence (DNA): TGTGCCAGCAGTGGACGCCGGAGCACTGAAGCTTTCTTT. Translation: CASSGRRSTEAFF.

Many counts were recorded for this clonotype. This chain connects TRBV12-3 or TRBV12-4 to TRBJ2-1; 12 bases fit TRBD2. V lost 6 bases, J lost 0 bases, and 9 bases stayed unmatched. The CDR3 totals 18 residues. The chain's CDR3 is CASSAGTSGFSSYNEQFF. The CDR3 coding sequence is TGTGCCAGCAGCGCCGGGACTAGCGGGTTCAGCTCCTACAATGAGCAGTTCTTC.

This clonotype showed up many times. The chain's CDR3 is CASSLRGQGGSYEQYF. CDR3 coding DNA: TGTGCCAGCAGCTTAAGGGGACAGGGTGGCTCCTACGAGCAGTACTTC. The rearrangement uses TRBV7-2 and TRBJ2-7; 9 nucleotides line up with TRBD1. V gave up 2 bases and J gave up 0 bases; unmatched junction bases: 5. CDR1 SGHTA and CDR2 FQGNSA come from the germline V gene. The CDR3 extends over 16 amino acids.